This TCR beta chain is from a study of CD8 T cells in ankylosing spondylitis listed by TCRdb under 2017. For context, the study as a whole: To find TCR variants linked to disease, the study profiled T cell receptor beta repertoires in ankylosing spondylitis patients and healthy donors. Peripheral blood samples were taken, and synovial fluid was additionally collected from ankylosing spondylitis patients. The full study cohort comprised 20 to 25 ankylosing spondylitis patients and 85 to 120 healthy donors.

CDR1 and CDR2 were assigned from the germline V gene as SNHLY and FYNNEI. V is shortened by 3 bases, J by 8 bases, and the region joining them spans 6 bases. The CDR3, cysteine through phenylalanine, is 11 amino acids long. CDR3 DNA is the only sequence kept; it has 33 bases, read in frame from the first base. To note about this clonotype: It has no known antigen specificity. Base qualities are not at hand, and no much larger clone is one base apart.

TCRdb lists the instrument as Illumina HiSeq 2500. Quantitative 5'-RACE with molecular barcodes was used to prepare TCR beta libraries. The authors' analysis ran thus. To identify disease-linked TCR variants, a new computational method was used, one built on a probabilistic model of VDJ rearrangement. Using fastp at Q25 and MiXCR, TCRdb reprocessed the public reads and kept productive beta chains. Rows with a matching CDR3 protein are joined into one entry that keeps the most common DNA and genes. Here the V and J calls rest on TCRdb's processing, not on the authors' analysis. Present in this sample are hundreds of thousands of distinct CDR3 sequences, roughly 20% of which were seen just once. The ten largest make up 3.5% of the sample. Overall study outcomes, separate from this receptor: Some TCR beta motif variants had previously been reported in synovial fluid and blood of reactive arthritis patients, which suggested common disease-initiation mechanisms. A CD8+ phenotype was shown by the disease-linked clones, which were found at relatively low frequencies in peripheral blood. Blood from ankylosing spondylitis patients appeared to be characterized by a TCR beta motif made up of under ten highly homologous amino acid variants. The disease-linked clones were reported to be significantly enriched in matched synovial fluid samples from ankylosing spondylitis patients.

Sequencing used blood, either unsorted or a sorted T cell fraction (not recorded which). The TCR originated in a female donor with ankylosing spondylitis or in good health (not recorded which). The rearrangement combines TRBV2 with TRBJ2-3; confidence is insufficient to name the D gene. The sequenced DNA is TGTGCCAGCAGTGAGCCGGGTACGCAGTATTTT. The resulting protein is CASSEPGTQYF.